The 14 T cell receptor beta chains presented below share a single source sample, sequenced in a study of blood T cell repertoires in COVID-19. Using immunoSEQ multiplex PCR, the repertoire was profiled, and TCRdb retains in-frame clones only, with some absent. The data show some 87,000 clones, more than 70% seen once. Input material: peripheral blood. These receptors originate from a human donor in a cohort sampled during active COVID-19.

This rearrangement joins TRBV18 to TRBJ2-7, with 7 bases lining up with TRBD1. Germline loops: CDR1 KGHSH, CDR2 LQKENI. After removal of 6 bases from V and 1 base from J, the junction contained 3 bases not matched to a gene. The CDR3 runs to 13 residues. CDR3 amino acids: CASSSDRSYEQYF. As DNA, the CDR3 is TGTGCCAGCTCTTCGGACAGGTCCTACGAGCAGTACTTC.

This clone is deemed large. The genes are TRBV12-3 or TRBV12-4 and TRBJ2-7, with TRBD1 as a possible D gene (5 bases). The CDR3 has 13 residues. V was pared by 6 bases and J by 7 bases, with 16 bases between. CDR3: CASSQGSPREQYF. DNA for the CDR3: TGTGCCAGCAGCCAGGGTTCCCCGAGGGAGCAGTACTTC.

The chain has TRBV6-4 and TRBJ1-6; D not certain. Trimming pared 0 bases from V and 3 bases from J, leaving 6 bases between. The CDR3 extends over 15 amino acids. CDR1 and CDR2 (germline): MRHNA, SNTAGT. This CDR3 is CASSDSAGYNSPLHF. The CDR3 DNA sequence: TGTGCCAGCAGTGACTCGGCAGGCTATAATTCACCCCTCCACTTT.

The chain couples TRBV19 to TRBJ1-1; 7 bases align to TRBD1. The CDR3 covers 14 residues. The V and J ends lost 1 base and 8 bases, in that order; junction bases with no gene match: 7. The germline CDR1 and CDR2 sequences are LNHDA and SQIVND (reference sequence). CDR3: CASSIAGTVSEAFF. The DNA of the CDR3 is TGTGCCAGTAGTATAGCTGGGACAGTAAGCGAAGCTTTCTTT.

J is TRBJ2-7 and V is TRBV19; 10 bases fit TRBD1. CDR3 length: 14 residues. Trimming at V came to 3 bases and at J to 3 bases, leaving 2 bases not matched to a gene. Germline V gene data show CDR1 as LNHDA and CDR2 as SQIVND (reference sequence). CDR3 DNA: TGTGCCAGTAGTATCCGGGACAGGGGCTACGAGCAGTACTTC. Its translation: CASSIRDRGYEQYF.

The CDR3 coding sequence is TGTGCCAGCAGTTACCGACTAGCGGGGACCACAGATACGCAGTATTTT. Protein: CASSYRLAGTTDTQYF. The chain joins TRBV6-6 to TRBJ2-3; 11 bases match TRBD2. Germline assignment: CDR1 MNHNY and CDR2 SVGAGI (reference sequence). V lost 2 bases to trimming and J lost 2 bases; unmatched junction nucleotides: 3. This CDR3 comprises 16 residues.

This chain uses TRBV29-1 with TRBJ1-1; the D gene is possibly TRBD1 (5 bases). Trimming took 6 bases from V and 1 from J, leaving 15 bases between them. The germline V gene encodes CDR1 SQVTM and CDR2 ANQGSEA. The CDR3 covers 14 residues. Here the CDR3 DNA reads TGCAGCGTCCATGCTGGGGGGAGGAACACTGAAGCTTTCTTT. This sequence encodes CSVHAGGRNTEAFF. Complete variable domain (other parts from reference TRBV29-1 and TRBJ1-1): SAVISQKPSRDICQRGTSLTIQCQVDSQVTMMFWYRQQPGQSLTLIATANQGSEATYESGFVIDKFPISRPNLTFSTLTVSNMSPEDSSIYLCSVHAGGRNTEAFFGQGTRLTVV.

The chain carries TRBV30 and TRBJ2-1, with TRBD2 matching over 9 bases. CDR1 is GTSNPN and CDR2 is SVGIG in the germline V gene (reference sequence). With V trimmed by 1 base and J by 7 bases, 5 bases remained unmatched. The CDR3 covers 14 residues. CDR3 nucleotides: TGTGCCTGGAGTGCCGGGACTAGCCTTAATGAGCAGTTCTTC. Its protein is CAWSAGTSLNEQFF.

CDR3 region: CASGRTSSYNSPLHF. For the CDR3, the DNA is TGTGCCAGCGGTCGGACTAGCTCCTATAATTCACCCCTCCACTTT. The V gene is TRBV6-6, the J gene TRBJ1-6; D not resolved. Per the germline V gene, CDR1 is MNHNY and CDR2 is SVGAGI (reference sequence). Between the trimmed V and J ends, which lost 8 bases and 0 bases, there was a span of 11 bases. This CDR3 contains 15 residues.

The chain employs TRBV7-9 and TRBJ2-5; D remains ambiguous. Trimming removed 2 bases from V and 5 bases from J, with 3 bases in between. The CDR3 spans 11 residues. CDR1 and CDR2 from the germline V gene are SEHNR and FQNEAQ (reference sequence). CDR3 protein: CASSLQETQYF. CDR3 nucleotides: TGTGCCAGCAGCTTACAGGAGACCCAGTACTTC.

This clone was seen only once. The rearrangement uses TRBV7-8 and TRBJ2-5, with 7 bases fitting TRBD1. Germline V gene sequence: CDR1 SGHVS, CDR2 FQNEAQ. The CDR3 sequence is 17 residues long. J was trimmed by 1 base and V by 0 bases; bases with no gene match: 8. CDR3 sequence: CASSLASGTAVQETQYF. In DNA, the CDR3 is TGTGCCAGCAGCTTAGCATCCGGGACAGCCGTCCAAGAGACCCAGTACTTC.

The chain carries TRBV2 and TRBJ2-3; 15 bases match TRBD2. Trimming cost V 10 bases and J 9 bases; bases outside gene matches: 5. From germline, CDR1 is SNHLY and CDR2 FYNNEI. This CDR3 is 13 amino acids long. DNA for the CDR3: TGTGCCACGGGACTAGCGGGGGGTGGGACGCAGTATTTT. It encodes CATGLAGGGTQYF.

CDR3 region: CATSGTGSPSGANVLTF. CDR3 coding DNA: TGTGCCACCAGTGGGACAGGGTCCCCTTCTGGGGCCAACGTCCTGACTTTC. The chain is built from TRBV24-1 and TRBJ2-6, with 8 positions matching TRBD1. Germline V gene sequence: CDR1 KGHDR, CDR2 SFDVKD. Trimming removed 5 bases from V and 1 base from J; junction bases left unmatched: 6. The CDR3 sequence is 17 residues long.

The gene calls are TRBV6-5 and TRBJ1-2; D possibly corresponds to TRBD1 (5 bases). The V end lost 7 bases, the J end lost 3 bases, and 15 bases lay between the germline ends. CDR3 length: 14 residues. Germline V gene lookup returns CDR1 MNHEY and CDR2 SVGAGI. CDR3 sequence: CASKPRGDYYGYTF. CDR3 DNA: TGTGCCAGCAAGCCCCGGGGGGACTACTATGGCTACACCTTC.